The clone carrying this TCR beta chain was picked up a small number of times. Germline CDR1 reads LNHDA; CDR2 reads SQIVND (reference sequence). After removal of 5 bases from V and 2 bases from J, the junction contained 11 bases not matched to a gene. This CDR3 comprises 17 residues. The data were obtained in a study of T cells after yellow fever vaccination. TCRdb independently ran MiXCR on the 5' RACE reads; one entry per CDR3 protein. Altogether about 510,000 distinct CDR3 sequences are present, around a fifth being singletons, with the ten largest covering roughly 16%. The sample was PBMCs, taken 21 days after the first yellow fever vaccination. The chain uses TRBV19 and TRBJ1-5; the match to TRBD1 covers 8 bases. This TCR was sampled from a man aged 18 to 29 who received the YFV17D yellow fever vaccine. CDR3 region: CASSFGQGKRGNQPQHF. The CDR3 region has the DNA TGTGCCAGTAGTTTTGGACAGGGAAAAAGGGGCAATCAGCCCCAGCATTTT.